This T cell receptor beta chain originates from a study of T cell repertoires in cytomegalovirus infection. Study background: HLA-B-restricted CMV epitopes that are well studied, plus recently identified HLA-C-restricted ones, were used by the study. Indications of both CMV infection and matching HLA type were provided by public TCR beta signatures.

Study-level results: It was HLA-C-restricted CMV-specific TCR beta clonotypes that dominated the response ex vivo. Identification of carriers of CMV plus the relevant HLA was performed using cumulative public TCR beta family frequency.

TCRdb independently ran MiXCR on the reads; one entry per CDR3 protein. The sample shows some 500,000 distinct CDR3 sequences, around 35% of them seen only once. With respect to this clonotype: No antigen is known for it.

Specimen: cultured PBMCs, collected from culture after CMV antigen stimulation. The receptor comes from a human donor in good health (CMV status not recorded). Some clones in this sample may be carry-over from other donors' samples.

The CDR3 sequence: CASLQGRGTGELFF. For the CDR3, the DNA is TGTGCCAGCCTTCAGGGTCGGGGCACCGGGGAGCTGTTTTTT. This chain uses TRBV12-3 or TRBV12-4 with TRBJ2-2; D is possibly TRBD1 or TRBD2 (5 bases each). CDR3 size: 14 residues. Trimming took off 8 bases at V and 4 bases at J, with 14 bases between the two ends.